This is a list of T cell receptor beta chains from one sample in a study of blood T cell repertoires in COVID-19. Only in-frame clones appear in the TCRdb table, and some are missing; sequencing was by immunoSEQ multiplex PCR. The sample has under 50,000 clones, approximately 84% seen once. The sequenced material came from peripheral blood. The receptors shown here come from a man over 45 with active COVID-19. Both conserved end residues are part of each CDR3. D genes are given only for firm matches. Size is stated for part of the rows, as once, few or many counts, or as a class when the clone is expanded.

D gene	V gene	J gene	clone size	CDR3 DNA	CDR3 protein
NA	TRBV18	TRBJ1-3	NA	TGTGCCAGCTCCCCGGAGTTCTCTGGAAACACCATATATTTT	CASSPEFSGNTIYF
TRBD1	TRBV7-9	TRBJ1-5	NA	TGTGCCAGCAGCTCCGGAGGTCCGGGACAGGAAAATCAGCCCCAGCATTTT	CASSSGGPGQENQPQHF
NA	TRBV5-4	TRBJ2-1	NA	TGTGCCAGCAGCTTGGGATCCGGGGGACGCTCCTACAATGAGCAGTTCTTC	CASSLGSGGRSYNEQFF
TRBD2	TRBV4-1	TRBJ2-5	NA	TGCGCCAGCGCCGGGGGGCAAGAGACCCAGTACTTC	CASAGGQETQYF
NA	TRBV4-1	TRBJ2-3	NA	TGCGCCAGCAGCCAAGAATGGACATCATCTAGCACAGATACGCAGTATTTT	CASSQEWTSSSTDTQYF
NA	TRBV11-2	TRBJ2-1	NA	TGTGCCAGCAGCTTAGAGGCTGCGAGAGGCGAGCAGTTCTTC	CASSLEAARGEQFF
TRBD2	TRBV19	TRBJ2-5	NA	TGTGCCAGTAGTATTCAGCTAGCGGGGCGAGAGACCCAGTACTTC	CASSIQLAGRETQYF
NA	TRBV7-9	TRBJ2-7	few	TGTGCCAGCAGCACCACACGCTACGAGCAGTACTTC	CASSTTRYEQYF
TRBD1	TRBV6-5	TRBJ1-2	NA	TGTGCCAGCAGTTATTCACAGGGGGTTTATGGCTACACCTTC	CASSYSQGVYGYTF
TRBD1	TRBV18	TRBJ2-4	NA	TGTGCCAGCTCACCGGGACAGGGCTATCACTTC	CASSPGQGYHF
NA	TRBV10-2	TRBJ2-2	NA	TGCGCCAGCAGGATACCCGGTATCCCGAACACCGGGGAGCTGTTTTTT	CASRIPGIPNTGELFF
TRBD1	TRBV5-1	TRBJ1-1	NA	TGCGCCAGCAGCTTACGGACAGGGGACACTGAAGCTTTCTTT	CASSLRTGDTEAFF
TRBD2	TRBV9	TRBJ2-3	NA	TGTGCCAGCAGCGAGACTAGCGGGGGGGCCCGGACAGATACGCAGTATTTT	CASSETSGGARTDTQYF
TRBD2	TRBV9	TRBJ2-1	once	TGTGCCAGCAGCCGAGCGACTAGCGGGGGGTTTGGTGAGCAGTTCTTC	CASSRATSGGFGEQFF
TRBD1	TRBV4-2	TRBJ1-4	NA	TGTGCCAGCAGCCCGGCCGGGACAGGGGCTGAAAAACTGTTTTTT	CASSPAGTGAEKLFF
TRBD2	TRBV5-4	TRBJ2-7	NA	TGTGCCAGCAGCTCCGTCGGGGGGGGGCTCGACGAGCAGTACTTC	CASSSVGGGLDEQYF
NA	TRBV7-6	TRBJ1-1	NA	TGTGCCAGCAGCCCCGTCCCAGGGCCAGAAGCTTTCTTT	CASSPVPGPEAFF
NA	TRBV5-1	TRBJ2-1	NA	TGCGCCAGCAGCTTGGTAGGGGTTCTGGATCATAATGAGCAGTTCTTC	CASSLVGVLDHNEQFF
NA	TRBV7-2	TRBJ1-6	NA	TGTGCCAGCAGCTTAGGGGCCGATAATTCACCCCTCCACTTT	CASSLGADNSPLHF
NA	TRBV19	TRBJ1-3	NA	TGTGCCAGTAGTATCGGAGGGGCCGGAAACACCATATATTTT	CASSIGGAGNTIYF
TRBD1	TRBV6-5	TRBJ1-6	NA	TGTGCCAGCAGTTACACATGGACAGGGGGTTCACCCCTCCACTTT	CASSYTWTGGSPLHF
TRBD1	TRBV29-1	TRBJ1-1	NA	TGCAGCATGACAGGGGGCTACATGAACACTGAAGCTTTCTTT	CSMTGGYMNTEAFF
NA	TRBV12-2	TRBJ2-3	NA	TGTGCAAGTCGCCTGCGGGGGCCTTTGACTGCGGATACGCAGTATTTT	CASRLRGPLTADTQYF
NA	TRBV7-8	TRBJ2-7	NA	TGTGCCAGCAGCACGAACCGGGAGACCTACGAGCAGTACTTC	CASSTNRETYEQYF
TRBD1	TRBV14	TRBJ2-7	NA	TGTGCCAGCAGCCTGGGACAGGGCCGCTACGAGCAGTACTTC	CASSLGQGRYEQYF
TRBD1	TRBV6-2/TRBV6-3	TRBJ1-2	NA	TGTGCCAGCAGTTACCCGCAGGGGGATGAGGACTATGGCTACACCTTC	CASSYPQGDEDYGYTF
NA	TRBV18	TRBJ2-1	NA	TGTGCCAGCTCACCCGGACAGTTCAATGAGCAGTTCTTC	CASSPGQFNEQFF
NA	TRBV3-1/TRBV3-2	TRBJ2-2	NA	TGTGCCAGCACCTTGGGGGCAGCCACCGGGGAGCTGTTTTTT	CASTLGAATGELFF
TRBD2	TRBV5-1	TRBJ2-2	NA	TGCGCCAGCAGCGGTAGCGGGGGGGCCTTTAACACCGGGGAGCTGTTTTTT	CASSGSGGAFNTGELFF
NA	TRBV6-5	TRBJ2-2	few	TGTGCCAGCAGCCCCTCCGGAGTGCACACCGGGGAGCTGTTTTTT	CASSPSGVHTGELFF
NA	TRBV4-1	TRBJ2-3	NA	TGCGCCAGCAGCCAAGGCGTAGCGGTAGTCTCGTATTTT	CASSQGVAVVSYF
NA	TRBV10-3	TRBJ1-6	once	TGTGCCATCAGGGAAGGGGCCTATAATTCACCCCTCCACTTT	CAIREGAYNSPLHF
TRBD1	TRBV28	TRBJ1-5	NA	TGTGCCAGCAGTTTATTCAGGGGGGTGAGCAATCAGCCCCAGCATTTT	CASSLFRGVSNQPQHF
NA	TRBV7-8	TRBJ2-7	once	TGTGCCAGCGACCGAGTCGGGACGATTGGAGGGGAGCAGTACTTC	CASDRVGTIGGEQYF
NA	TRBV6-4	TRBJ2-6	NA	TGTGCCAGCAGTGTGGACAGTCTAAGCTCTGGGGCCAACGTCCTGACTTTC	CASSVDSLSSGANVLTF